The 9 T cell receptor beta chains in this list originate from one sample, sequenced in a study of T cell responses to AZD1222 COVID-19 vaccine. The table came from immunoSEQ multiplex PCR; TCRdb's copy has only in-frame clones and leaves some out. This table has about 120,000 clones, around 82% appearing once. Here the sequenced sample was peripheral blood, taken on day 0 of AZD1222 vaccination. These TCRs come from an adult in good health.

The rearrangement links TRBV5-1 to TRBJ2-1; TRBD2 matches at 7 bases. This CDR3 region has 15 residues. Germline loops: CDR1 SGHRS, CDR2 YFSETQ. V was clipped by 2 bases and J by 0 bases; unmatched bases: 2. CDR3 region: CASSLAGFSYNEQFF. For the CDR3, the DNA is TGCGCCAGCAGCTTAGCGGGGTTCTCCTACAATGAGCAGTTCTTC.

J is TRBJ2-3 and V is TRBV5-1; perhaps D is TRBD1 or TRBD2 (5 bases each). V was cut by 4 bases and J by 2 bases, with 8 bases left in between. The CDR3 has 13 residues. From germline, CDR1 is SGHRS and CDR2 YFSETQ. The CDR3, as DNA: TGCGCCAGCAGCATGGGACCCACAGATACGCAGTATTTT. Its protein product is CASSMGPTDTQYF.

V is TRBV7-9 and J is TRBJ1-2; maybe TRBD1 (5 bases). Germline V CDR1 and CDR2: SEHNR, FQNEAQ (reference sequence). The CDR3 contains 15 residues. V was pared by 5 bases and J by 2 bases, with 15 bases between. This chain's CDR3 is CASSPFGGFNYGYTF. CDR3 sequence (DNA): TGTGCCAGCAGCCCCTTTGGGGGTTTCAACTATGGCTACACCTTC.

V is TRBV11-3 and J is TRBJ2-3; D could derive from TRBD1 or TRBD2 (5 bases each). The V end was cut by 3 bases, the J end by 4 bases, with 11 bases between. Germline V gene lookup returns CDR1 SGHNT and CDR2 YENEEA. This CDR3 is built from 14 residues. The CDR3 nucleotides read TGTGCCAGCAGCTTTTGGGGGAACGCAGATACGCAGTATTTT. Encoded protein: CASSFWGNADTQYF.

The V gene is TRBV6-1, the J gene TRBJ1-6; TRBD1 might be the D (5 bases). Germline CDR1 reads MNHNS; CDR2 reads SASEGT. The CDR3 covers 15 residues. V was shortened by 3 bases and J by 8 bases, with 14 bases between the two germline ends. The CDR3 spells CASSDQTALHSPLHF. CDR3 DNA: TGTGCCAGCAGTGACCAGACAGCGCTTCATTCACCCCTCCACTTT.

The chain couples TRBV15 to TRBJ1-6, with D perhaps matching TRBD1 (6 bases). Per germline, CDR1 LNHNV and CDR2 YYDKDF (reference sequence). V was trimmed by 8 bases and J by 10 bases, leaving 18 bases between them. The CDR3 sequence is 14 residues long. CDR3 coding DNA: TGTGCCACCTCCCTTTGGGGGGGCTTGTCACCCCTCCACTTT. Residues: CATSLWGGLSPLHF. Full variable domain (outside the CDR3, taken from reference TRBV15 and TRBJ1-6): DAMVIQNPRYQVTQFGKPVTLSCSQTLNHNVMYWYQQKSSQAPKLLFHYYDKDFNNEADTPDNFQSRRPNTSFCFLDIRSPGLGDTAMYLCATSLWGGLSPLHFGNGTRLTVT.

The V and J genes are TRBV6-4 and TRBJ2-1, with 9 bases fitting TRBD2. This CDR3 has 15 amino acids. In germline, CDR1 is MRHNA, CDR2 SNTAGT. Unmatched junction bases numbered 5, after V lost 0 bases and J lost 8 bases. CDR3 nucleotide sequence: TGTGCCAGCAGTGACTCGGGCGGGGGGGGAGATGAGCAGTTCTTC. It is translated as CASSDSGGGGDEQFF.

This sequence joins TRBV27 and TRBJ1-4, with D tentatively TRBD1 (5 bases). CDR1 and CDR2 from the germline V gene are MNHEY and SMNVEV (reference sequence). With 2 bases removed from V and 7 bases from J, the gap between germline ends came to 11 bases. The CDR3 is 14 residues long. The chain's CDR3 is CASSLERDSEKLFF. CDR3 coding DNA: TGTGCCAGCAGTTTAGAAAGGGACTCTGAAAAACTGTTTTTT.

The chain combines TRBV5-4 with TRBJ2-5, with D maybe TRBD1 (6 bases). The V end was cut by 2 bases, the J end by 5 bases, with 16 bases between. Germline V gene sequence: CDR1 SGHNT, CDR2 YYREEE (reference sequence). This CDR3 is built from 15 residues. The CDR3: CASSLISGARETQYF. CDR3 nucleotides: TGTGCCAGCAGCTTAATATCAGGGGCCAGGGAGACCCAGTACTTC.